One and the same sample provided the 29 T cell receptor beta chains below, sequenced in a study of T cell responses to AZD1222 COVID-19 vaccine. The protocol was immunoSEQ multiplex PCR, while the TCRdb copy is restricted to in-frame clones and leaves out a portion. The data hold more than 95,000 clones, with 80% to 95% observed a single time. The sequencing here drew on peripheral blood, taken on day 0 of AZD1222 vaccination. These receptors came from an adult in good health.

On this clone itself: At the DNA level, this CDR3 is encoded by other sequences in the same sample as well. The chain links TRBV5-4 to TRBJ1-4; tentatively, D is TRBD1 (5 bases). The CDR3 is 13 residues long. The V and J ends lost 2 bases and 8 bases respectively, with 10 bases between them. CDR1 is SGHNT, CDR2 YYREEE, per germline (reference sequence). CDR3 protein: CASSFWGTEKLFF. The CDR3 DNA reads as TGTGCCAGCAGCTTCTGGGGCACCGAAAAACTGTTTTTT.

The chain employs TRBV27 and TRBJ2-7; D may be TRBD1 (5 bases). From germline, CDR1 is MNHEY and CDR2 SMNVEV (reference sequence). Trimming took off 3 bases at V and 3 bases at J, with 12 bases between the two ends. CDR3 size: 14 residues. The CDR3 nucleotides read TGTGCCAGCAGTTTGAGGCAGGGTAACTACGAGCAGTACTTC. It is translated as CASSLRQGNYEQYF.

The chain carries TRBV30 and TRBJ1-2; D may be TRBD1 (6 bases). The CDR3 sequence is 14 residues long. The V gene's germline CDR1 is GTSNPN and CDR2 SVGIG (reference sequence). V lost 4 bases to trimming and J lost 3 bases, with 15 bases between them. CDR3 region: CAWNMGATYYGYTF. As DNA, the CDR3 is TGTGCCTGGAACATGGGGGCTACTTACTATGGCTACACCTTC.

The chain couples TRBV6-5 to TRBJ1-2; D is undetermined. Per germline, CDR1 MNHEY and CDR2 SVGAGI. This CDR3 is built from 15 residues. V was shortened by 6 bases and J by 4 bases, with 18 bases between the two germline ends. CDR3 sequence (DNA): TGTGCCAGCAGCACCTCCCGGAGCAACCTCTATGGCTACACCTTC. It translates to CASSTSRSNLYGYTF.

This sequence joins TRBV7-6 and TRBJ1-1, with 11 bases matching TRBD1. J lost 3 bases, V lost 8 bases, and 5 bases had no gene match. The CDR3 sequence is 14 residues long. CDR1 SGHVS and CDR2 FNYEAQ come from the germline V gene. CDR3 loop: CASSGTGGYTEAFF. The CDR3 bases are TGTGCCAGCTCCGGGACAGGGGGGTACACTGAAGCTTTCTTT.

V usage is TRBV7-9 and J usage is TRBJ1-4; D may be TRBD1 (5 bases). Germline CDR1 SEHNR, CDR2 FQNEAQ (reference sequence). V lost 5 bases and J lost 5, with 12 bases in between. This CDR3 region has 14 residues. The CDR3 protein is CASSVGTPNEKLFF. The CDR3 DNA reads TGTGCCAGCAGCGTCGGGACGCCCAATGAAAAACTGTTTTTT.

The rearrangement joins TRBV5-5 to TRBJ2-3; 9 nucleotides align to TRBD2. With V trimmed by 3 bases and J by 8 bases, 10 bases remained unmatched. Looked up from germline, CDR1 is SGHKS and CDR2 is YYEKEE (reference sequence). CDR3 length: 15 amino acids. CDR3 nucleotide sequence: TGTGCCAGCAGCTCCCTAGCGGGGCGCCAGGGTACGCAGTATTTT. Encoded protein: CASSSLAGRQGTQYF. Full variable domain (missing parts from reference TRBV5-5 and TRBJ2-3): DAGVTQSPTHLIKTRGQQVTLRCSPISGHKSVSWYQQVLGQGPQFIFQYYEKEERGRGNFPDRFSARQFPNYSSELNVNALLLGDSALYLCASSSLAGRQGTQYFGPGTRLTVL.

The gene calls are TRBV18 and TRBJ1-2, with 7 bases matching TRBD1. The CDR3 spans 16 residues. Germline V gives CDR1 KGHSH, CDR2 LQKENI. V lost 1 base and J lost 6; bases outside the gene matches: 11. CDR3 sequence: CASSPQPAGGSDGYTF. DNA of the CDR3: TGTGCCAGCTCACCACAACCCGCAGGGGGATCGGATGGCTACACCTTC. Looking up the rest from reference TRBV18 and TRBJ1-2 gives the full variable domain: NAGVMQNPRHLVRRRGQEARLRCSPMKGHSHVYWYRQLPEEGLKFMVYLQKENIIDESGMPKERFSAEFPKEGPSILRIQQVVRGDSAAYFCASSPQPAGGSDGYTFGSGTRLTVV.

The CDR3 is CASSSGGQGINEKLFF. The CDR3 DNA is TGTGCCAGCAGCTCAGGAGGCCAGGGGATTAATGAAAAACTGTTTTTT. The chain couples TRBV7-9 to TRBJ1-4, with D possibly TRBD1 on 6 matching bases. Per the germline V gene, CDR1 is SEHNR and CDR2 is FQNEAQ (reference sequence). The CDR3 runs 16 residues. The ends were cut back, 4 bases at V and 4 bases at J, with 16 bases in the middle.

The chain joins TRBV5-1 to TRBJ2-7; possible D gene TRBD1, 5 bases. The V end lost 1 base, the J end lost 0 bases, and 11 bases lay between the germline ends. The CDR3 is 15 residues long. Germline values: CDR1 SGHRS, CDR2 YFSETQ. CDR3 sequence: CASSLTQGSSYEQYF. The CDR3, as DNA: TGCGCCAGCAGCTTGACCCAGGGAAGCTCCTACGAGCAGTACTTC.

This clone is a singleton in its sample. The chain employs TRBV2 and TRBJ1-6; D gene uncertain. V was cut by 9 bases and J by 7 bases, with 16 bases left in between. Germline CDR1 and CDR2: SNHLY and FYNNEI. The CDR3 runs to 14 residues. The CDR3 loop is CARGRASSNSPLHF. CDR3 DNA: TGTGCCAGAGGACGCGCGTCGAGCAATTCACCCCTCCACTTT.

The chain recombines TRBV7-9 with TRBJ2-2, with TRBD1 identical over 9 bases. The CDR3 runs to 15 residues. V lost 4 bases to trimming and J lost 1 base; unmatched junction nucleotides: 1. From germline, CDR1 is SEHNR and CDR2 FQNEAQ (reference sequence). CDR3 coding DNA: TGTGCCAGCAGCTCGGGACAGGGGAACACCGGGGAGCTGTTTTTT. Its protein is CASSSGQGNTGELFF.

J is TRBJ2-7 and V is TRBV7-9; D uncertain. The CDR3 spans 16 residues. Germline V gene lookup returns CDR1 SEHNR and CDR2 FQNEAQ (reference sequence). V lost 5 bases and J lost 0, with 17 bases in between. The CDR3 is CASSLGEGSSSYEQYF. DNA of the CDR3: TGTGCCAGCAGCCTCGGCGAAGGGTCAAGCTCCTACGAGCAGTACTTC. The entire variable domain, with the rest obtained from reference TRBV7-9 and TRBJ2-7, is as follows: DTGVSQNPRHKITKRGQNVTFRCDPISEHNRLYWYRQTLGQGPEFLTYFQNEAQLEKSRLLSDRFSAERPKGSFSTLEIQRTEQGDSAMYLCASSLGEGSSSYEQYFGPGTRLTVT.

The chain is built from TRBV9 and TRBJ2-1, with TRBD1 matching over 7 bases. The trim removed 4 bases at V and 2 bases at J, leaving 9 bases unmatched. The CDR3 extends over 16 amino acids. Germline CDR1 SGDLS, CDR2 YYNGEE. CDR3 nucleotides: TGTGCCAGCAGCCCAGAGAGACAGGGTCCCTACAATGAGCAGTTCTTC. This sequence encodes CASSPERQGPYNEQFF.

CDR3 DNA: TGCGCCAGCAGCTTGGTACCCGGGAATCAGCCCCAGCATTTT. It codes for CASSLVPGNQPQHF. This chain links TRBV5-1 with TRBJ1-5, with D unclear. V was pared by 0 bases and J by 4 bases, with 8 bases between. Germline-derived CDR1 and CDR2 are SGHRS and YFSETQ. CDR3 length: 14 amino acids.

DNA of the CDR3: TGCAGCGTTAGGCCGGTCGGGACAGGGGCGTCTAACTATGGCTACACCTTC. Encoded protein: CSVRPVGTGASNYGYTF. J is TRBJ1-2 and V is TRBV29-1; 10 nucleotides line up with TRBD1. The CDR3 contains 17 residues. V shed 5 bases and J 0 bases; nucleotides not matched to a gene: 12. Germline-derived CDR1 and CDR2 are SQVTM and ANQGSEA.

The gene calls are TRBV27 and TRBJ2-1; maybe TRBD2 (6 bases). Trimming pared 8 bases from V and 7 bases from J, leaving 15 bases between. Germline V lookup: CDR1 MNHEY, CDR2 SMNVEV (reference sequence). This CDR3 has 13 residues. The CDR3 DNA follows: TGTGCCAGCTGGGCGGGGTGGGGAAATGAGCAGTTCTTC. Translated: CASWAGWGNEQFF.

This clone was found once. V is TRBV21-1 and J is TRBJ1-4. TRBV21-1 is a pseudogene locus. The CDR3 extends over 19 amino acids. The CDR3, as DNA: TGTGCCACCTCCAAGGGGAGGGGAGAGGGGAGAAGAGCTAATGAAAAACTGTTTTTT. Translation gives CATSKGRGEGRRANEKLFF.

The chain recombines TRBV27 with TRBJ1-5, with D perhaps TRBD1 (5 bases). From germline, CDR1 is MNHEY and CDR2 SMNVEV (reference sequence). Trimming took 4 bases from V and 1 from J, leaving 14 bases between them. This CDR3 comprises 16 residues. The CDR3 reads CASSSARGGSNQPQHF. The CDR3 DNA is TGTGCCAGCAGTTCAGCTCGGGGGGGAAGCAATCAGCCCCAGCATTTT.

The CDR3 sequence is CASGSSYNEQFF. CDR3 in DNA: TGTGCCAGCGGAAGCTCCTACAATGAGCAGTTCTTC. The rearrangement joins TRBV2 to TRBJ2-1; D not resolved. V lost 8 bases, J lost 0 bases, and 5 bases lay in between. This CDR3 contains 12 residues. Germline lookup yields CDR1 SNHLY and CDR2 FYNNEI.

The V gene is TRBV18, the J gene TRBJ1-3; D uncertain. Germline assignment: CDR1 KGHSH and CDR2 LQKENI. CDR3 length: 13 residues. Trimming stripped 3 bases from V and 3 bases from J, with 6 bases between. The CDR3 region is CASSPPYGNTIYF. For the CDR3, the DNA is TGTGCCAGCTCACCCCCGTATGGAAACACCATATATTTT.

The chain couples TRBV7-2 to TRBJ1-1, with 8 bases fitting TRBD1. Germline-derived CDR1 and CDR2 are SGHTA and FQGNSA. The CDR3 loop spans 15 amino acids. V dropped 5 bases and J dropped 3; count of bases not matched to a gene: 8. The CDR3 region has the DNA TGTGCCAGCAGCGACAGGACAGGGCGGGACACTGAAGCTTTCTTT. Translation: CASSDRTGRDTEAFF.

This clone appeared once. This chain links TRBV3-1 (or the pseudogene TRBV3-2) with TRBJ2-3, with D maybe TRBD2 (6 bases). Per germline, CDR1 LGHDT and CDR2 YNNKEL (reference sequence). The CDR3 sequence is 13 residues long. V was shortened by 6 bases and J by 3 bases, with 10 bases between the two germline ends. The CDR3 bases are TGTGCCAGCAGGCAGGAGGGGACAGATACGCAGTATTTT. This encodes CASRQEGTDTQYF.

This clone was found once. The chain links TRBV18 to TRBJ2-7; no firm D call. The CDR3 runs 16 residues. CDR1 is KGHSH and CDR2 is LQKENI in the germline V gene. Trimming stripped 2 bases from V and 3 bases from J, with 17 bases between. For the CDR3, the DNA is TGTGCCAGCTCACCATTCAGCCCCGAGACGGGCTACGAGCAGTACTTC. Protein sequence: CASSPFSPETGYEQYF.

V and J are TRBV7-3 and TRBJ1-2; 8 bases match TRBD1. J lost 8 bases, V lost 2 bases, and 7 bases had no gene match. CDR1 is SGHTA and CDR2 is FQGTGA in the germline V gene. The CDR3 runs 14 residues. CDR3 amino acids: CASSLSRQGLGYTF. CDR3 in DNA: TGTGCCAGCAGCTTATCTCGACAGGGGCTCGGCTACACCTTC. Full variable domain (rest looked up from reference TRBV7-3 and TRBJ1-2): GAGVSQTPSNKVTEKGKYVELRCDPISGHTALYWYRQSLGQGPEFLIYFQGTGAADDSGLPNDRFFAVRPEGSVSTLKIQRTERGDSAVYLCASSLSRQGLGYTFGSGTRLTVV.

The V and J genes are TRBV18 and TRBJ1-4, with 10 bases that match TRBD1. The V gene end was trimmed by 2 bases and the J gene end by 6 bases; junction bases not matched to a gene: 9. CDR3 size: 17 residues. Germline lookup yields CDR1 KGHSH and CDR2 LQKENI. The CDR3 spells CASSPFSGTGDYEKLFF. The CDR3, as DNA: TGTGCCAGCTCACCATTCTCCGGGACAGGGGATTATGAAAAACTGTTTTTT. Filled out from reference TRBV18 and TRBJ1-4, the complete variable domain reads NAGVMQNPRHLVRRRGQEARLRCSPMKGHSHVYWYRQLPEEGLKFMVYLQKENIIDESGMPKERFSAEFPKEGPSILRIQQVVRGDSAAYFCASSPFSGTGDYEKLFFGSGTQLSVL.

The rearrangement joins TRBV5-8 to TRBJ1-2, with a possible D match to TRBD1 (5 bases). V shed 3 bases and J shed 8 bases, with 14 bases lying between them. The germline CDR1 and CDR2 sequences are SGHTS and YDEGEE. The CDR3 contains 13 residues. The CDR3 DNA reads TGTGCCAGCAGCTGGGGGGTGGGTGACGGCTACACCTTC. Translation gives CASSWGVGDGYTF.

The CDR3 bases are TGCGCCAGCAGCCAAGATCGGGACAGAAGATATGGCTACACCTTC. Protein sequence: CASSQDRDRRYGYTF. The rearrangement uses TRBV4-3 and TRBJ1-2, with TRBD1 matching 7 bases. Germline trimming cut 0 bases from V and 5 bases from J; bases unmatched to any gene: 6. CDR1 LGHNA and CDR2 YSLEER come from the germline V gene. This CDR3 spans 15 amino acids.

V and J are TRBV6-5 and TRBJ2-1, with D possibly being TRBD2 (5 bases). V was pared by 0 bases and J by 8 bases, with 14 bases between. The germline gives CDR1 MNHEY, CDR2 SVGAGI. The CDR3 covers 15 residues. Written as DNA, the CDR3 is TGTGCCAGCAGTTACTCGATGAGTTGGAGGCATGAGCAGTTCTTC. Translated: CASSYSMSWRHEQFF.